This T cell receptor beta chain was observed in a study of T cell responses to AZD1222 COVID-19 vaccine. Study observations and caveats: There were mostly white British donors and more females than males, and clonal diversity was possibly underestimated. Spike-wide coverage was observed for vaccine-associated CD4 TCRs, with dominant responses at 160-218 and 743-854. Baseline seropositivity occurred in only 5 or 6 AZD1222 recipients. Repertoires were obtained only post-peak T cell response.

With respect to this clone: The target antigen is unknown.

Germline V CDR1 and CDR2: SGHTA, FQGTGA. The length of the CDR3 is 13 residues. Trimming left V 5 bases short and J 5 bases short, with 10 bases between. The repertoire was sequenced with immunoSEQ multiplex PCR; TCRdb's copy has only in-frame clones and lacks some. In the table there are tens of thousands of clones, just over 90% of which are singletons. J is TRBJ2-1 and V is TRBV7-3; D uncertain. This material consisted of peripheral blood, taken 28 days after the second AZD1222 dose. The origin of this receptor is an adult who received the AZD1222 COVID-19 vaccine. CDR3 sequence reads: CASSPGPNNEQFF. In nucleotides, the CDR3 is TGTGCCAGCAGCCCTGGACCCAACAATGAGCAGTTCTTC.